This passage covers 26 T cell receptor beta chains from one sample sequenced in a study of identical twins. Each CDR3 protein gets one entry after TCRdb re-called the 5' RACE reads with MiXCR. The sample records around 510,000 distinct CDR3 sequences, roughly an eighth being singletons. These data also featured in a second study, about yellow fever vaccine responses in identical twins.

Sequenced: CD4+ T cells sorted from blood. These receptors all stem from a woman in her late teens or twenties in good health.

This clonotype was observed many times. The V and J genes are TRBV7-9 and TRBJ2-2; 9 bases align to TRBD1. After removal of 4 bases from V and 3 bases from J, the junction contained 6 bases not matched to a gene. Germline-derived CDR1 and CDR2 are SEHNR and FQNEAQ (reference sequence). The length of the CDR3 is 16 residues. CDR3 residues: CASSSTGGWHTGELFF. The DNA for the CDR3 is TGTGCCAGCAGCTCCACAGGGGGCTGGCACACCGGGGAGCTGTTTTTT.

This clonotype appeared a few times. The chain couples TRBV20-1 to TRBJ2-3; 11 nucleotides match TRBD2. The CDR3 totals 16 residues. V shed 0 bases and J 5 bases; nucleotides not matched to a gene: 7. CDR1 DFQATT and CDR2 SNEGSKA come from the germline V gene (reference sequence). This CDR3 reads CSARDLLAGGQDTQYF. CDR3 nucleotides: TGCAGTGCTAGAGATCTGCTAGCGGGGGGCCAAGATACGCAGTATTTT.

V usage is TRBV24-1 and J usage is TRBJ2-2, with 8 bases matching TRBD2. J lost 1 base, V lost 2 bases, and 2 bases had no gene match. The germline gives CDR1 KGHDR, CDR2 SFDVKD. The CDR3 extends over 16 amino acids. CDR3: CATSDSGLVNTGELFF. As DNA, the CDR3 is TGTGCCACCAGTGATTCGGGACTAGTGAACACCGGGGAGCTGTTTTTT.

This clonotype appeared a few times. This chain links TRBV29-1 with TRBJ2-1, with D hard to call. Germline-derived CDR1 and CDR2 are SQVTM and ANQGSEA. V shed 0 bases and J shed 12 bases, with 9 bases lying between them. The length of the CDR3 is 11 residues. CDR3 region: CSVEENLAQFF. The CDR3 DNA follows: TGCAGCGTTGAAGAAAACCTTGCGCAGTTCTTC.

This chain joins TRBV20-1 and TRBJ2-2; D is possibly TRBD1 or TRBD2 (5 bases each). CDR1 DFQATT and CDR2 SNEGSKA come from the germline V gene (reference sequence). There are 14 residues in the CDR3. The V and J ends lost 7 bases and 4 bases respectively, with 16 bases between them. The CDR3 region is CSVPSGRGTGELFF. For the CDR3, the DNA is TGCAGTGTGCCCTCAGGGAGAGGCACCGGGGAGCTGTTTTTT.

This clonotype was seen only a few times. The CDR3 nucleotides read TGTGCCAGCAGCCAAGAGAGTGGTGGTGTCTACGAGCAGTACTTC. It specifies CASSQESGGVYEQYF. J is TRBJ2-7 and V is TRBV4-2; D ambiguous. Germline CDR1 is LGHNA and CDR2 is YNFKEQ. V lost 0 bases to trimming and J lost 3 bases, with 12 bases between them. This CDR3 has 15 amino acids.

V is TRBV3-1 and J is TRBJ2-5, with 8 bases matching TRBD2. There are 15 residues in the CDR3. Germline CDR1 and CDR2: LGHDT and YNNKEL (reference sequence). J lost 4 bases, V lost 5 bases, and 9 bases had no gene match. In nucleotides, the CDR3 is TGTGCCAGCAGCTTAGCGGGATCGGCCATAGAGACCCAGTACTTC. This encodes CASSLAGSAIETQYF.

This clonotype has ten or more counts. This sequence joins TRBV20-1 and TRBJ2-1; a weak D match, TRBD2 (6 bases). The CDR3 has 14 residues. Trimming took off 3 bases at V and 3 bases at J, with 12 bases between the two ends. Germline V lookup: CDR1 DFQATT, CDR2 SNEGSKA (reference sequence). The CDR3 sequence is CSARSGLGYNEQFF. Written as DNA, the CDR3 is TGCAGTGCTAGGAGCGGGCTGGGCTACAATGAGCAGTTCTTC.

This clonotype was counted only a few times. This sequence joins TRBV3-1 and TRBJ2-7; D is perhaps TRBD2 (5 bases). This CDR3 is 15 amino acids long. V shed 4 bases and J shed 0 bases, with 13 bases lying between them. Germline assignment: CDR1 LGHDT and CDR2 YNNKEL (reference sequence). CDR3 protein: CASSPPSGSSYEQYF. Here the CDR3 DNA reads TGTGCCAGCAGCCCCCCTTCGGGGAGCTCCTACGAGCAGTACTTC.

This clonotype was counted between two and nine times. The rearrangement links TRBV6-2 or TRBV6-3 to TRBJ2-3; maybe TRBD1 (6 bases). Per the germline V gene, CDR1 is MNHEY and CDR2 is SVGEGT. CDR3 length: 15 amino acids. V lost 11 bases and J 0 bases, leaving 18 bases between the germline ends. This CDR3 reads CASYVGHYSTDTQYF. The CDR3 coding sequence is TGTGCCTCGTATGTGGGACATTATAGCACAGATACGCAGTATTTT.

This rearrangement joins TRBV7-3 to TRBJ2-1, with 15 positions matching TRBD2. Germline V gives CDR1 SGHTA, CDR2 FQGTGA. The CDR3 runs 20 residues. V was pared by 1 base and J by 0 bases, with 7 bases of the junction left unmatched. CDR3 in amino acids: CASSLRTSGGGLSSYNEQFF. The CDR3 nucleotides are TGTGCCAGCAGCTTAAGGACTAGCGGGGGGGGTTTGAGCTCCTACAATGAGCAGTTCTTC.

This rearrangement joins TRBV28 to TRBJ2-3; 8 bases match TRBD2. The CDR3 sequence is 16 residues long. The germline V gene encodes CDR1 MDHEN and CDR2 SYDVKM. Trimming removed 5 bases from V and 4 bases from J; junction bases left unmatched: 11. Here the CDR3 reads CASSPRGAGDSDTQYF. In nucleotides, the CDR3 is TGTGCCAGCAGTCCTCGGGGAGCGGGAGACTCAGATACGCAGTATTTT.

This clonotype was detected only a few times. The chain carries TRBV14 and TRBJ2-5, with a weak D call TRBD2 (5 bases). V was pared by 0 bases and J by 2 bases, with 7 bases between. This CDR3 region has 14 residues. Germline V lookup: CDR1 SGHDN, CDR2 FVKESK. In DNA form, the CDR3 reads TGTGCCAGCAGCCAAGATTCGGGGCAAGAGACCCAGTACTTC. It specifies CASSQDSGQETQYF.

This clonotype was detected only a few times. The chain recombines TRBV7-2 with TRBJ2-4, with D perhaps matching TRBD1 (5 bases). The CDR3 consists of 14 residues. Germline CDR1 SGHTA, CDR2 FQGNSA. V dropped 6 bases and J dropped 8 bases, with 17 bases sitting between them. The CDR3: CASSPMAGLHIQYF. CDR3 sequence (DNA): TGTGCCAGCAGTCCGATGGCAGGGCTACACATTCAGTACTTC. The variable domain in full, completed from reference TRBV7-2 and TRBJ2-4, reads GAGVSQSPSNKVTEKGKDVELRCDPISGHTALYWYRQSLGQGLEFLIYFQGNSAPDKSGLPSDRFSAERTGGSVSTLTIQRTQQEDSAVYLCASSPMAGLHIQYFGAGTRLSVL.

The genes are TRBV20-1 and TRBJ1-2; possible D gene TRBD1, 5 bases. Germline V CDR1 and CDR2: DFQATT, SNEGSKA (reference sequence). The CDR3 loop spans 14 amino acids. Trimming took 5 bases from V and 0 from J, leaving 13 bases between them. This CDR3 reads CSAPGGIANYGYTF. The DNA of the CDR3 is TGCAGTGCTCCCGGGGGAATAGCTAACTATGGCTACACCTTC.

This clonotype has ten or more counts. V is TRBV12-3 or TRBV12-4 and J is TRBJ2-7, with D tentatively TRBD1 (8 bases). The CDR3 is made up of 14 amino acids. Deletions cut 5 bases from V and 4 bases from J, with 15 bases between. Here the CDR3 DNA reads TGTGCCAGCAGTCTCGGACAGGGAGGGTACGAGCAGTACTTC. Translation gives CASSLGQGGYEQYF.

The chain has TRBV5-1 and TRBJ2-5, with D possibly TRBD1 on 5 matching bases. CDR3 size: 14 residues. V was trimmed by 0 bases and J by 5 bases, leaving 11 bases between them. Germline-derived CDR1 and CDR2 are SGHRS and YFSETQ. The CDR3 DNA sequence: TGCGCCAGCAGCTTGGGTTCAGGGTTGGAGACCCAGTACTTC. This codes for CASSLGSGLETQYF.

This clonotype was seen a handful of times. V usage is TRBV28 and J usage is TRBJ2-5, with 10 bases identical to TRBD1. Trimming at V came to 6 bases and at J to 4 bases, leaving 5 bases not matched to a gene. There are 14 residues in the CDR3. From germline, CDR1 is MDHEN and CDR2 SYDVKM. This CDR3 is CASRDRGPTETQYF. The DNA of the CDR3 is TGTGCCAGCAGAGACAGGGGGCCCACAGAGACCCAGTACTTC.

This chain uses TRBV28 with TRBJ2-5; D might be TRBD2 (6 bases). Germline V gene sequence: CDR1 MDHEN, CDR2 SYDVKM. This CDR3 has 12 amino acids. V lost 5 bases and J lost 7, with 11 bases in between. The CDR3 region has the DNA TGTGCCAGCAGTGCGGGGCTGGGGACCCAGTACTTC. Translating gives CASSAGLGTQYF.

V is TRBV6-2 or TRBV6-3 and J is TRBJ2-7, with a weak D call TRBD2 (7 bases). The CDR3 is made up of 16 amino acids. Germline V gene lookup returns CDR1 MNHEY and CDR2 SVGEGT. The V end was cut by 4 bases, the J end by 0 bases, with 16 bases between. The CDR3 protein is CASSWGLQGPSYEQYF. Here the CDR3 DNA reads TGTGCCAGCAGTTGGGGACTACAGGGTCCCTCCTACGAGCAGTACTTC.

This clonotype was seen more than once but under ten times. CDR3 DNA sequence: TGTGCCAGCACCAGAGACAGGGGCACAGATACGCAGTATTTT. Translating it yields CASTRDRGTDTQYF. The chain links TRBV6-2 or TRBV6-3 to TRBJ2-3; the match to TRBD1 covers 7 bases. The CDR3 sequence is 14 residues long. Looked up from germline, CDR1 is MNHEY and CDR2 is SVGEGT. V gave up 7 bases and J gave up 1 base; unmatched junction bases: 5.

This clonotype has a handful of counts. The chain joins TRBV10-3 to TRBJ2-5, with 7 bases that match TRBD1. CDR1 and CDR2 (germline): ENHRY, SYGVKD. The J segment lost 7 bases and the V segment lost 0 bases, leaving 14 bases of the junction unmatched. The CDR3 extends over 17 amino acids. The CDR3: CAISESSVGTAGGTQYF. The CDR3 region has the DNA TGTGCCATCAGTGAGTCGTCCGTCGGGACAGCCGGAGGGACCCAGTACTTC.

This clonotype appeared a few times. This rearrangement joins TRBV20-1 to TRBJ2-7; TRBD1 aligns across 7 bases. J lost 3 bases, V lost 3 bases, and 11 bases had no gene match. The CDR3 has 15 amino acids. Germline V gene sequence: CDR1 DFQATT, CDR2 SNEGSKA (reference sequence). The DNA for the CDR3 is TGCAGTGCTAGTGTCGACGACAGGGCGAACTACGAGCAGTACTTC. This encodes CSASVDDRANYEQYF.

This clonotype was counted between two and nine times. V is TRBV7-9 and J is TRBJ1-3; D not resolved. V lost 3 bases, J lost 2 bases, and 8 bases lay in between. There are 14 residues in the CDR3. Germline-derived CDR1 and CDR2 are SEHNR and FQNEAQ (reference sequence). The DNA of the CDR3 is TGTGCCAGCAGCTTTTCAGATACTGGAAACACCATATATTTT. It is translated as CASSFSDTGNTIYF.

The CDR3 DNA sequence: TGTGCCAGCAGTGGGACTAGCGGGGGCTTGACCCAGTACTTC. Protein sequence: CASSGTSGGLTQYF. The chain uses TRBV2 and TRBJ2-5, with 13 positions matching TRBD2. The germline CDR1 and CDR2 sequences are SNHLY and FYNNEI. V gave up 4 bases and J gave up 7 bases; unmatched junction bases: 3. The CDR3 loop spans 14 amino acids.

This clonotype showed up just a few times. CDR3 residues: CATSVASAYNEQFF. DNA for the CDR3: TGTGCCACCAGTGTAGCTAGCGCATACAATGAGCAGTTCTTC. V and J are TRBV24-1 and TRBJ2-1, with D tentatively TRBD2 (6 bases). CDR1 and CDR2 (germline): KGHDR, SFDVKD. This CDR3 is 14 amino acids long. V lost 5 bases and J 4 bases, leaving 11 bases between the germline ends.